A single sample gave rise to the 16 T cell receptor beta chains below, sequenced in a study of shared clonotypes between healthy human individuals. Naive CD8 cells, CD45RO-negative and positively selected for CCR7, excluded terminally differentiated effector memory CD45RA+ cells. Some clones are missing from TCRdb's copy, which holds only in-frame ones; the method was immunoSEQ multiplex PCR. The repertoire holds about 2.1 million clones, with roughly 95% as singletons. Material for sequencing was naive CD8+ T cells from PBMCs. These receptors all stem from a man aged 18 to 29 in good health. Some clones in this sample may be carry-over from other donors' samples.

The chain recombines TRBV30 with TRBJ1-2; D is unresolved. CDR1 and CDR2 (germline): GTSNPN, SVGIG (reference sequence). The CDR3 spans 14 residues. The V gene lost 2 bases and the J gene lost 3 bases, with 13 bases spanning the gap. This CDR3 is CAWSWRAGHYGYTF. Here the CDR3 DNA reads TGTGCCTGGAGTTGGCGGGCCGGTCACTATGGCTACACCTTC.

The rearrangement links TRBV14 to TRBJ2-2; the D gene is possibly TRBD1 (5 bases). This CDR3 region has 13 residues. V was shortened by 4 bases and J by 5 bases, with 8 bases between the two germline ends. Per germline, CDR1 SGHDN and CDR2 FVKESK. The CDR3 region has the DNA TGTGCCAGCAGCCCCTACAGGACCGGGGAGCTGTTTTTT. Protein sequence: CASSPYRTGELFF.

The CDR3 nucleotides read TGTGCCAGCAGCGCCTCTAGGACTCTACCTTTCCAAGAGACCCAGTACTTC. Translating gives CASSASRTLPFQETQYF. The chain recombines TRBV9 with TRBJ2-5, with TRBD2 as a possible D gene (5 bases). CDR1 and CDR2 (germline): SGDLS, YYNGEE. CDR3 length: 17 residues. The V end lost 3 bases, the J end lost 1 base, and 19 bases lay between the germline ends.

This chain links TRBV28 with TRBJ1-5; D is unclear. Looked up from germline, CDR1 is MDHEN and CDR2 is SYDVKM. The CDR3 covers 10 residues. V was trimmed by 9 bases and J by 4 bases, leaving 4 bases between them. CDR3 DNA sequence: TGTGCCAGTGGTAATCAGCCCCAGCATTTT. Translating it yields CASGNQPQHF.

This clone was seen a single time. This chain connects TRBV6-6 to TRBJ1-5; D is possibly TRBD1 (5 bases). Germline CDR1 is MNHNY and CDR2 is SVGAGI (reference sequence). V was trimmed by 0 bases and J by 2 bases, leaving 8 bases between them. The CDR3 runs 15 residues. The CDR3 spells CASSYSGRGNQPQHF. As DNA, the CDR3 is TGTGCCAGCAGTTACTCGGGCAGGGGCAATCAGCCCCAGCATTTT.

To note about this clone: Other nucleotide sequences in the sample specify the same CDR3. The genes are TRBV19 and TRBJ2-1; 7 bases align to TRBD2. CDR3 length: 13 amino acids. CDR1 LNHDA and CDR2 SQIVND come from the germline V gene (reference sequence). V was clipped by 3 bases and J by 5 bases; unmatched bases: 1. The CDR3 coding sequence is TGTGCCAGTAGTATCAGCGGGAACAATGAGCAGTTCTTC. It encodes CASSISGNNEQFF.

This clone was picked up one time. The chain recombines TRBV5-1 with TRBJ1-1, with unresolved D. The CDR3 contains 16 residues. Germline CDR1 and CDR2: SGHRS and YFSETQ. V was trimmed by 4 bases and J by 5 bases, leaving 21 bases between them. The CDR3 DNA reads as TGCGCCAGCAGCCTGGCCCCGGCGGTTATCCAAACTGAAGCTTTCTTT. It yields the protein CASSLAPAVIQTEAFF.

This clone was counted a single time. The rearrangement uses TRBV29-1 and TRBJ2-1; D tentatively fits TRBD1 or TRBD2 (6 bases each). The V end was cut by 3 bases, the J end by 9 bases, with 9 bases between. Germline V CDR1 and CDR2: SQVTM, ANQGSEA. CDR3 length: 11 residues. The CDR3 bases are TGCAGCGTTGACGGAGGGGGTGAGCAGTTCTTC. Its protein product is CSVDGGGEQFF.

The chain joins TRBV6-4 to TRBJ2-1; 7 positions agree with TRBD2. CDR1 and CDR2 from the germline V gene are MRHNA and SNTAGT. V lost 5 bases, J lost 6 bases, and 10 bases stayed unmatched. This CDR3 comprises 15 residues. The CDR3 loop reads CASSLLAGASNEQFF. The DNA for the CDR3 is TGTGCCAGCAGTCTCCTCGCGGGAGCTTCCAATGAGCAGTTCTTC.

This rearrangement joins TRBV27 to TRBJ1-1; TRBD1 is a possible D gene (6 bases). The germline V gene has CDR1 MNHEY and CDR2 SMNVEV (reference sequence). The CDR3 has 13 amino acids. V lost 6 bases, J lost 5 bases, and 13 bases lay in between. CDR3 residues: CASRKGRGTEAFF. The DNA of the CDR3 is TGTGCCAGCAGAAAGGGGAGGGGGACTGAAGCTTTCTTT.

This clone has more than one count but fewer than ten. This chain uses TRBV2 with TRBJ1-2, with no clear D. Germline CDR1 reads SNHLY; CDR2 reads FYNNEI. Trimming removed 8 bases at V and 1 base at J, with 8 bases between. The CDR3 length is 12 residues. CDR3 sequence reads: CASLGFNYGYTF. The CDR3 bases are TGTGCCAGCCTAGGTTTTAACTATGGCTACACCTTC.

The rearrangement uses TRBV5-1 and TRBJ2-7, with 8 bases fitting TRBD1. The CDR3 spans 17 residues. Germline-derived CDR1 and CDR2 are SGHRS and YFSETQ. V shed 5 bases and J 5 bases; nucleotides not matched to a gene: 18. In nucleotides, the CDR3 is TGCGCCAGCAGTTTACACAGTCTCGGGACAGGAGAGGACGAGCAGTACTTC. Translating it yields CASSLHSLGTGEDEQYF.

In DNA, the CDR3 is TGTGCCAGCAGTGAATGGGGCAGGGTATCGACCAGCTCCTACAATGAGCAGTTCTTC. The encoded protein is CASSEWGRVSTSSYNEQFF. The chain has TRBV6-1 and TRBJ2-1; possibly TRBD1 for D (5 bases). From germline, CDR1 is MNHNS and CDR2 SASEGT. With 2 bases removed from V and 0 bases from J, the gap between germline ends came to 20 bases. The CDR3 consists of 19 residues.

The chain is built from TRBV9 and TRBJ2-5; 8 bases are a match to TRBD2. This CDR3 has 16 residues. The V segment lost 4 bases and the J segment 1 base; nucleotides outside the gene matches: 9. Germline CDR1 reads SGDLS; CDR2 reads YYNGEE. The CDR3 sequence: CASSSALAGFQETQYF. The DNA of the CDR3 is TGTGCCAGCAGCTCAGCTCTAGCGGGCTTCCAAGAGACCCAGTACTTC. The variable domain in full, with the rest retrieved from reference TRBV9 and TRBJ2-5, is DSGVTQTPKHLITATGQRVTLRCSPRSGDLSVYWYQQSLDQGLQFLIQYYNGEERAKGNILERFSAQQFPDLHSELNLSSLELGDSALYFCASSSALAGFQETQYFGPGTRLLVL.

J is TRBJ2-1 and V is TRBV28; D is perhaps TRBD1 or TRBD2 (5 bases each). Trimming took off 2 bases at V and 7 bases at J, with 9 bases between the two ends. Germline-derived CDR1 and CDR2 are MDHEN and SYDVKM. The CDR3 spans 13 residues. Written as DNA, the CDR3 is TGTGCCAGCAGTTTAGTGGGGGTGAATGAGCAGTTCTTC. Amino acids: CASSLVGVNEQFF.

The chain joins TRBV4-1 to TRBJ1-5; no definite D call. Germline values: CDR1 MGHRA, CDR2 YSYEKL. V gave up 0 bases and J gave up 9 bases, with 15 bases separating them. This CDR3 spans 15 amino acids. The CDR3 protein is CASSQDRSFPLPQHF. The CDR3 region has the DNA TGCGCCAGCAGCCAAGATAGAAGTTTTCCTCTGCCCCAGCATTTT.